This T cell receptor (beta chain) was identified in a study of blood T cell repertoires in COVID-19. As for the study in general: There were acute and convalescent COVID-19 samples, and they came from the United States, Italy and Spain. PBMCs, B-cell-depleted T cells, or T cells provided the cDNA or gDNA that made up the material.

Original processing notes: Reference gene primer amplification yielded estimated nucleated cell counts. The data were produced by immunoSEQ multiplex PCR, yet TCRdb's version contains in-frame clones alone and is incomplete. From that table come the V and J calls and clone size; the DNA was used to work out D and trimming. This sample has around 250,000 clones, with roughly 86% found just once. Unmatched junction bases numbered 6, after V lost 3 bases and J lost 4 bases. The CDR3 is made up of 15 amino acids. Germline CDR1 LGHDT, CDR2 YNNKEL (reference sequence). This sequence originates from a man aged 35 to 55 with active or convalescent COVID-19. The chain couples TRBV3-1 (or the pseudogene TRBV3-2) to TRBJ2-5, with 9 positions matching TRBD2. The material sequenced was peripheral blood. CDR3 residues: CASSQGAGGPETQYF. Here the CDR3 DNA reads TGTGCCAGCAGCCAGGGGGCGGGGGGGCCAGAGACCCAGTACTTC.